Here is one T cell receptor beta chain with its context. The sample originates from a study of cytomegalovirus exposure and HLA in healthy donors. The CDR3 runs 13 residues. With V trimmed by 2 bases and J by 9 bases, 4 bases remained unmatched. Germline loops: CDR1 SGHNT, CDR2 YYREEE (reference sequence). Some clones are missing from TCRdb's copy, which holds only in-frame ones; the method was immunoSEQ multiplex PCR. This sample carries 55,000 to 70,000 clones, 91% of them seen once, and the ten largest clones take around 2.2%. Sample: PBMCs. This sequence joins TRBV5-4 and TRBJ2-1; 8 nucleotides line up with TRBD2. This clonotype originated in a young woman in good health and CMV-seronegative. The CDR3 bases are TGTGCCAGCAGCTTAGCGGGAGCGGTTGAGCAGTTCTTC. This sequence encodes CASSLAGAVEQFF.